Below, one T cell receptor beta chain is given with its context. This clonotype was found many times. Its antigen remains undetermined. The sample holds no much larger clone one base away, and base qualities are not on file. Per the publication, the treatment or condition label means: allogeneic hematopoietic cell transplantation with graft depleted of TCRalphabeta T cells and CD19 B cells. TCRalphabeta/CD19-depleted allogeneic hematopoietic cell grafts were given to the transplant recipients, all of whom were children. This entry is derived from a study of T-cell reconstitution after alpha-beta-depleted transplantation in children (dated by TCRdb to 2016 to 2017). Turning to the overall study: Using TCR repertoire profiling, the study quantitatively followed how T-cell immune reconstitution unfolded in children after TCRalphabeta/CD19-depleted allogeneic hematopoietic cell transplantation.

V is cut back by 8 bases and J by 0 bases, with 1 base in the junction unmatched. According to the germline V gene, CDR1 reads SNHLY and CDR2 reads FYNNEI. Taken from cysteine to phenylalanine, the CDR3 has 14 residues. The only DNA kept is the CDR3, 42 bases in frame from the first base. Results and caveats for the whole study, not just this receptor: Over subsequent months, a decline in hyperexpanded clone frequencies was noted, and after one year, T-cell counts and TCRbeta diversity were mostly ascribed to newly produced T cells. The apparently early recovery of alphabetaT-cell counts about two months after transplant reportedly depended on only several hundred rapidly expanded clones that came from non-depleted graft cells. The high TCRbeta diversity at day 60 in some patients was ascribed to recipient T cells and intrathymic progenitors that had survived conditioning.

The library was made by PCR. These reads were obtained on an Illumina HiSeq 2500. TCR library preparation used molecular barcoding, with unique molecular identifiers applied to normalize quantification of the TCRbeta repertoire. Through fastp at Q25 and MiXCR, TCRdb rebuilt clones from the public reads, retaining in-frame beta chains. Every entry covers one CDR3 protein and lists the most common genes and DNA from its rows. Recorded for this sample are 250,000 to 300,000 distinct CDR3 sequences; 10% of them occurred a single time. Over 6% of the sample goes to the ten largest clones. The sequence was collected from a boy younger than two with acute myeloid leukemia, due to receive a stem cell transplant. Sequenced here: PBMCs, sampled before TCRalphabeta/CD19-depleted stem cell transplant. The sequence is built from TRBV2 and TRBJ1-1; 12 of the junction bases match TRBD1. The CDR3 protein is CASGTGGMNTEAFF. The sequenced DNA is TGTGCCAGCGGGACAGGGGGCATGAACACTGAAGCTTTCTTT.